These 24 T cell receptor beta chains came from one sample sequenced in a study of cytomegalovirus exposure and HLA in healthy donors. The PCR ran on 60 Vbeta and 13 Jbeta primers. Sequencing used immunoSEQ multiplex PCR; TCRdb keeps in-frame clones, though not all of them. The sample yields about 170,000 clones, more than 60% seen once. Sequences were obtained from PBMCs. The receptor set was obtained from a woman between 25 and 40 years old in good health and CMV-seropositive.

This sequence joins TRBV10-3 and TRBJ2-1; weak D call: TRBD1 (6 bases). This CDR3 contains 15 residues. From germline, CDR1 is ENHRY and CDR2 SYGVKD. Trimming removed 10 bases at V and 6 bases at J, with 22 bases between. The CDR3 is CATQFEGVGINEQFF. The CDR3 coding sequence is TGTGCCACACAATTTGAGGGGGTAGGGATCAATGAGCAGTTCTTC.

The V call is TRBV5-4, the J call TRBJ1-1; D gene ambiguous. This CDR3 is 14 amino acids long. The V and J ends lost 2 bases and 4 bases respectively, with 12 bases between them. Germline loops: CDR1 SGHNT, CDR2 YYREEE (reference sequence). The CDR3 reads CASSLLEEVTEAFF. In nucleotides, the CDR3 is TGTGCCAGCAGCTTACTCGAGGAGGTCACTGAAGCTTTCTTT.

The J gene is TRBJ2-1, the V gene TRBV11-2; 10 bases map to TRBD2. CDR3 size: 13 residues. J was trimmed by 8 bases and V by 6 bases; bases with no gene match: 4. The V gene's germline CDR1 is SGHAT and CDR2 FQNNGV. This CDR3 is CASRLAGFYEQFF. The CDR3 coding sequence is TGTGCCAGCAGACTAGCGGGATTTTATGAGCAGTTCTTC.

In this sample, this clone turned up once. V usage is TRBV28 and J usage is TRBJ1-5, with D possibly being TRBD1 (5 bases). The ends were cut back, 10 bases at V and 7 bases at J, with 14 bases in the middle. The CDR3 is 12 residues long. Germline CDR1 is MDHEN and CDR2 is SYDVKM. The CDR3 region has the DNA TGTGCCACCGACAGTCTGGGGCAGCCCCAGCATTTT. Residues: CATDSLGQPQHF. Looking up the rest from reference TRBV28 and TRBJ1-5 gives the full variable domain: DVKVTQSSRYLVKRTGEKVFLECVQDMDHENMFWYRQDPGLGLRLIYFSYDVKMKEKGDIPEGYSVSREKKERFSLILESASTNQTSMYLCATDSLGQPQHFGDGTRLSIL.

This clone is a singleton in its sample. The CDR3 DNA sequence: TGTGCCAGCAGCCAATCCACAGGGGACGTTGAAAAACTGTTTTTT. Encoded protein: CASSQSTGDVEKLFF. The rearrangement joins TRBV4-2 to TRBJ1-4, with TRBD1 matching over 7 bases. The ends lost 2 bases at V and 7 bases at J; junction bases unmatched: 7. CDR3 length: 15 amino acids. CDR1 and CDR2 (germline): LGHNA, YNFKEQ.

This clone appeared a few times. The V gene is TRBV2, the J gene TRBJ1-2; D gene unclear. The CDR3 has 14 residues. V was clipped by 3 bases and J by 1 base, with 9 bases between them. Germline assignment: CDR1 SNHLY and CDR2 FYNNEI. The CDR3 region has the DNA TGTGCCAGCAGTGATATCGTACTTAACTATGGCTACACCTTC. It yields the protein CASSDIVLNYGYTF.

The chain joins TRBV9 to TRBJ2-3; the match to TRBD1 covers 9 bases. The CDR3 is 16 residues long. Germline CDR1 SGDLS, CDR2 YYNGEE. Unmatched junction bases numbered 5, after V lost 3 bases and J lost 0 bases. In nucleotides, the CDR3 is TGTGCCAGCAGCGCCTGGACAGGGGAGAGCACAGATACGCAGTATTTT. Amino acid sequence: CASSAWTGESTDTQYF.

The rearrangement uses TRBV28 and TRBJ2-1, with TRBD1 identical over 9 bases. Unmatched junction bases numbered 8, after V lost 5 bases and J lost 9 bases. The CDR3 runs 14 residues. CDR1 is MDHEN and CDR2 is SYDVKM in the germline V gene. The chain's CDR3 is CASSGRTGVAEQFF. DNA of the CDR3: TGTGCCAGCAGTGGGAGGACAGGGGTAGCTGAGCAGTTCTTC.

This clone was detected once. The chain is built from TRBV28 and TRBJ2-5; D may be TRBD2 (6 bases). In germline, CDR1 is MDHEN, CDR2 SYDVKM. The CDR3 runs 13 residues. Trimming pared 2 bases from V and 5 bases from J, leaving 9 bases between. CDR3 loop: CASSLAGRETQYF. Here the CDR3 DNA reads TGTGCCAGCAGTTTAGCAGGGAGGGAGACCCAGTACTTC.

This clone was recorded a few times. V and J are TRBV5-5 and TRBJ2-4, with 7 positions matching TRBD2. The CDR3 runs 14 residues. The germline V gene encodes CDR1 SGHKS and CDR2 YYEKEE (reference sequence). The V segment lost 0 bases and the J segment 6 bases; nucleotides outside the gene matches: 3. This chain's CDR3 is CASSLVGEGNIQYF. In DNA, the CDR3 is TGTGCCAGCAGCTTGGTAGGGGAGGGAAACATTCAGTACTTC.

J is TRBJ2-5 and V is TRBV10-3, with TRBD2 identical over 12 bases. Germline values: CDR1 ENHRY, CDR2 SYGVKD. The CDR3 extends over 14 amino acids. V was clipped by 8 bases and J by 2 bases; unmatched bases: 3. CDR3: CAISTSGGQETQYF. The CDR3 DNA reads TGTGCCATCTCGACTAGCGGGGGACAAGAGACCCAGTACTTC.

The chain carries TRBV30 and TRBJ2-5; 7 bases are a match to TRBD1. V lost 5 bases, J lost 5 bases, and 8 bases stayed unmatched. Per the germline V gene, CDR1 is GTSNPN and CDR2 is SVGIG (reference sequence). The CDR3 is made up of 13 amino acids. CDR3 in DNA: TGTGCCTGGGGTCCGACAGGGACGGAGACCCAGTACTTC. Its protein product is CAWGPTGTETQYF. The variable domain in full, completed from reference TRBV30 and TRBJ2-5, reads SQTIHQWPATLVQPVGSPLSLECTVEGTSNPNLYWYRQAAGRGLQLLFYSVGIGQISSEVPQNLSASRPQDRQFILSSKKLLLSDSGFYLCAWGPTGTETQYFGPGTRLLVL.

This chain connects TRBV5-1 to TRBJ2-2, with TRBD1 matching over 10 bases. This CDR3 is built from 15 residues. The V gene's germline CDR1 is SGHRS and CDR2 YFSETQ. V gave up 2 bases and J gave up 4 bases; unmatched junction bases: 2. CDR3 amino acids: CASSFRDRGTGELFF. In nucleotides, the CDR3 is TGCGCCAGCAGCTTCCGGGACAGGGGCACCGGGGAGCTGTTTTTT.

This rearrangement joins TRBV7-9 to TRBJ2-7; the match to TRBD2 covers 14 bases. V trimming: 4 bases; J trimming: 7 bases; junction bases outside the gene matches: 9. CDR1 SEHNR and CDR2 FQNEAQ come from the germline V gene (reference sequence). The length of the CDR3 is 16 residues. The CDR3: CASSSPGLAGVTEQYF. The CDR3 region has the DNA TGTGCCAGCAGCTCCCCGGGACTAGCGGGAGTCACTGAGCAGTACTTC.

The chain has TRBV15 and TRBJ2-1, with D possibly being TRBD2 (6 bases). CDR1 LNHNV and CDR2 YYDKDF come from the germline V gene (reference sequence). The length of the CDR3 is 13 residues. Trimming left V 2 bases short and J 8 bases short, with 10 bases between. CDR3 in DNA: TGTGCCACCAGCAGATCTTGGGGGGATGAGCAGTTCTTC. This codes for CATSRSWGDEQFF. Full variable domain (missing parts from reference TRBV15 and TRBJ2-1): DAMVIQNPRYQVTQFGKPVTLSCSQTLNHNVMYWYQQKSSQAPKLLFHYYDKDFNNEADTPDNFQSRRPNTSFCFLDIRSPGLGDTAMYLCATSRSWGDEQFFGPGTRLTVL.

DNA of the CDR3: TGCGCCAGCAGCCACGTTCAACAGGGGTACACTGAAGCTTTCTTT. It encodes CASSHVQQGYTEAFF. The rearrangement joins TRBV4-1 to TRBJ1-1, with TRBD1 matching over 7 bases. The CDR3 extends over 15 amino acids. Germline CDR1 reads MGHRA; CDR2 reads YSYEKL. Trimming removed 3 bases from V and 3 bases from J; junction bases left unmatched: 7.

This clone was seen a handful of times. J is TRBJ1-1 and V is TRBV19; D is possibly TRBD1 (6 bases). From germline, CDR1 is LNHDA and CDR2 SQIVND (reference sequence). The CDR3 runs 18 residues. V was clipped by 6 bases and J by 0 bases, with 23 bases between them. In DNA form, the CDR3 reads TGTGCCAGTAGCCTGGTCCTGAGGGCAGGGGCCATGAACACTGAAGCTTTCTTT. Amino acid sequence: CASSLVLRAGAMNTEAFF.

This rearrangement joins TRBV28 to TRBJ2-4; a possible D gene is TRBD1 (5 bases). CDR1 MDHEN and CDR2 SYDVKM come from the germline V gene. The CDR3 is 16 residues long. V dropped 6 bases and J dropped 9 bases, with 24 bases sitting between them. CDR3 sequence: CASRQLQEGKNIIQYF. CDR3 DNA: TGTGCCAGCAGGCAATTACAGGAAGGTAAAAACATCATTCAGTACTTC.

The chain recombines TRBV7-6 with TRBJ2-1; 9 nucleotides line up with TRBD2. After removal of 2 bases from V and 9 bases from J, the junction contained 8 bases not matched to a gene. CDR1 is SGHVS and CDR2 is FNYEAQ in the germline V gene. The CDR3 extends over 15 amino acids. For the CDR3, the DNA is TGTGCCAGCAGCTTATTGGCGGGAGGGCAGCGTGAGCAGTTCTTC. Encoded protein: CASSLLAGGQREQFF.

The chain couples TRBV6-1 to TRBJ1-6, with 9 positions matching TRBD1. The CDR3 contains 16 residues. V lost 1 base to trimming and J lost 8 bases; unmatched junction nucleotides: 6. The germline CDR1 and CDR2 sequences are MNHNS and SASEGT. The CDR3 protein is CASSEGTGVGYSPLHF. The DNA for the CDR3 is TGTGCCAGCAGTGAAGGGACAGGGGTGGGATATTCACCCCTCCACTTT.

V is TRBV4-2 and J is TRBJ2-7; possible D gene TRBD1, 6 bases. The CDR3 spans 14 residues. V was cut by 4 bases and J by 1 base, with 11 bases left in between. Germline loops: CDR1 LGHNA, CDR2 YNFKEQ. CDR3 residues: CASSPERGSYEQYF. The DNA of the CDR3 is TGTGCCAGCAGCCCGGAGAGGGGGTCCTACGAGCAGTACTTC.

This clone was counted only a few times. This chain connects TRBV19 to TRBJ1-3, with 7 bases lining up with TRBD1. This CDR3 region has 16 residues. With 5 bases clipped from V and 0 bases from J, the junction kept 7 bases outside the gene matches. Germline-derived CDR1 and CDR2 are LNHDA and SQIVND (reference sequence). The CDR3: CASSLRTGSSGNTIYF. CDR3 DNA: TGTGCCAGTAGTCTGAGGACAGGTTCCTCTGGAAACACCATATATTTT.

The chain joins TRBV6-5 to TRBJ2-6; D might be TRBD1 (5 bases). The CDR3 length is 15 residues. The germline gives CDR1 MNHEY, CDR2 SVGAGI. Deletions cut 5 bases from V and 1 base from J, with 9 bases between. The CDR3 sequence: CASSAKGSGANVLTF. Here the CDR3 DNA reads TGTGCCAGCAGTGCCAAGGGGTCTGGGGCCAACGTCCTGACTTTC.

The chain links TRBV5-4 to TRBJ2-1; 13 bases align to TRBD2. CDR3 size: 16 residues. Germline trimming cut 3 bases from V and 9 bases from J; bases unmatched to any gene: 9. The germline CDR1 and CDR2 sequences are SGHNT and YYREEE (reference sequence). DNA of the CDR3: TGTGCCAGCAGCTACCCACTAGCGGGAGGGCCGGGTGAGCAGTTCTTC. Amino acids: CASSYPLAGGPGEQFF.